The present T cell receptor (beta chain) was sequenced within a study of blood T cell repertoires in COVID-19. Across the whole study: Samples representing acute and convalescent COVID-19 were sourced from the United States, Italy and Spain. PBMCs, B-cell-depleted T cells, or T cells provided the cDNA or gDNA that made up the material.

Original processing notes: Reference gene primer amplification gave nucleated cell count estimates. TCRdb keeps only in-frame clones here, not all; method: immunoSEQ multiplex PCR. From that table come the V and J calls and clone size; the DNA was used to work out D and trimming. The table has some 300,000 clones, 85% seen once. There are 14 residues in the CDR3. Trimming stripped 4 bases from V and 4 bases from J, with 13 bases between. Germline lookup yields CDR1 MDHEN and CDR2 SYDVKM. The sequenced material came from peripheral blood. The genes are TRBV28 and TRBJ1-1, with D perhaps matching TRBD1 (6 bases). This TCR was recovered from a woman aged 45-65 years with active or convalescent COVID-19. CDR3 DNA sequence: TGTGCCAGCAGTTCCCGAGGGGGGGCCACTGAAGCTTTCTTT. Residues: CASSSRGGATEAFF. Together with reference TRBV28 and TRBJ1-1, the CDR3 gives the full variable domain: DVKVTQSSRYLVKRTGEKVFLECVQDMDHENMFWYRQDPGLGLRLIYFSYDVKMKEKGDIPEGYSVSREKKERFSLILESASTNQTSMYLCASSSRGGATEAFFGQGTRLTVV.